This is a list of T cell receptor beta chains from one sample in a study of blood T cells in healthy people across ages. TCRdb reanalysed the 5' RACE reads using MiXCR and keeps one entry per CDR3 protein. The data contain fewer than 1,000,000 distinct CDR3 sequences, 40% to 50% of them singletons. Sample: blood. Receptors originate from a man in his 60s in good health. Both conserved end residues are part of each CDR3. D genes are given only for firm matches. Clone size is given for some rows only: seen once, a few or many times, or a class if the clone is expanded.

- - TRBJ1-5 TRBV5-1 CASSSGPESNQPQHF TGCGCCAGCAGCTCCGGCCCAGAGAGCAATCAGCCCCAGCATTTT
TRBD2 - TRBJ2-1 TRBV20-1 CSAGWTSGDNEQFF TGCAGTGCAGGATGGACTAGCGGGGACAATGAGCAGTTCTTC
- - TRBJ1-1 TRBV20-1 CSAQGDNAEAFF TGCAGTGCCCAGGGTGATAACGCTGAAGCTTTCTTT
- - TRBJ2-5 TRBV20-1 CSASPGNQETQYF TGCAGTGCTAGCCCCGGGAACCAAGAGACCCAGTACTTC
- - TRBJ2-2 TRBV11-2 CASSLVSSGTGELFF TGTGCCAGCAGCTTAGTGAGTTCGGGCACCGGGGAGCTGTTTTTT
TRBD2 - TRBJ2-7 TRBV6-2/TRBV6-3 CASSSETSGSSYEQYF TGTGCCAGCAGCTCAGAGACTAGCGGGAGCTCCTACGAGCAGTACTTC
- - TRBJ2-3 TRBV7-2 CASSSTWTDTQYF TGTGCCAGCAGCTCCACGTGGACAGATACGCAGTATTTT
- - TRBJ2-7 TRBV6-2/TRBV6-3 CASSYGVSRHEQYF TGTGCCAGCAGTTACGGCGTGTCTCGCCACGAGCAGTACTTC
TRBD2 - TRBJ2-3 TRBV6-2/TRBV6-3 CATRSGAMGTQYF TGTGCCACCCGAAGCGGGGCTATGGGTACGCAGTATTTT
TRBD1 many TRBJ1-1 TRBV29-1 CSVGTGGMNTEAFF TGCAGCGTTGGGACAGGCGGTATGAACACTGAAGCTTTCTTT
TRBD2 - TRBJ2-4 TRBV29-1 CSVDVAGTNIQYF TGCAGCGTTGATGTAGCGGGAACAAACATTCAGTACTTC
TRBD1 few TRBJ2-3 TRBV5-1 CASSLARASARQGWGTDTQYF TGCGCCAGCAGCTTGGCCCGCGCATCTGCCCGACAGGGATGGGGCACAGATACGCAGTATTTT
TRBD1 - TRBJ2-7 TRBV4-1 CASSQDPPGGNEQYF TGCGCCAGCAGCCAAGATCCTCCAGGGGGCAATGAGCAGTACTTC
- few TRBJ1-5 TRBV7-9 CASSLGGGYGNQPQHF TGTGCCAGTAGCTTAGGCGGGGGGTATGGCAATCAGCCCCAGCATTTT
TRBD1 once TRBJ1-2 TRBV5-6 CASSGDRGGPYGYTF TGTGCCAGCAGCGGGGACAGGGGCGGACCCTATGGCTACACCTTC
TRBD2 - TRBJ2-5 TRBV7-9 CASRGLAGAQETQYF TGTGCCAGCAGGGGACTAGCGGGAGCTCAAGAGACCCAGTACTTC
- - TRBJ2-3 TRBV20-1 CSASRDTLYF TGCAGTGCTAGCAGGGACACCTTGTATTTT
- few TRBJ2-3 TRBV5-1 CASSLEKPTDTQYF TGCGCCAGCAGCTTGGAGAAGCCCACAGATACGCAGTATTTT
TRBD2 - TRBJ2-2 TRBV12-3/TRBV12-4 CASSASGGENTGELFF TGTGCCAGCAGTGCTAGCGGGGGGGAGAACACCGGGGAGCTGTTTTTT
- few TRBJ1-1 TRBV6-1 CASRNSNTEAFF TGTGCCAGCAGGAACAGCAACACTGAAGCTTTCTTT
TRBD1 - TRBJ2-7 TRBV11-1 CASSDRGSSSYEQYF TGTGCCAGCAGCGACAGGGGGAGTAGCTCCTACGAGCAGTACTTC
TRBD1 few TRBJ1-2 TRBV6-5 CASRRDRENGYTF TGTGCCAGCAGACGCGACAGGGAAAATGGCTACACCTTC
- - TRBJ2-7 TRBV20-1 CSATYLARSYNEQYF TGCAGTGCTACCTATCTAGCGCGCTCCTACAATGAGCAGTACTTC
TRBD1 - TRBJ2-7 TRBV20-1 CSARDTGTGVYEQYF TGCAGTGCTAGAGACACCGGGACAGGGGTCTACGAGCAGTACTTC
- once TRBJ1-6 TRBV6-6 CASSYQAANSPLHF TGTGCCAGCAGTTACCAGGCAGCTAATTCACCCCTCCACTTT
- many TRBJ2-6 TRBV29-1 CSVVYSGANVLTF TGCAGCGTTGTGTATTCTGGGGCCAACGTCCTGACTTTC
- - TRBJ2-5 TRBV4-2 CASSQTNEQYF TGTGCCAGCAGCCAAACTAATGAGCAGTACTTC
- few TRBJ2-1 TRBV9 CASSVGTTYNEQFF TGTGCCAGCAGCGTAGGGACGACCTACAATGAGCAGTTCTTC
- few TRBJ2-3 TRBV20-1 CSALEAASTDTQYF TGCAGTGCCTTAGAAGCGGCTAGCACAGATACGCAGTATTTT
- - TRBJ2-3 TRBV4-3 CASSQAHSGTDTQYF TGCGCCAGCAGCCAAGCACATAGCGGCACAGATACGCAGTATTTT
- once TRBJ2-7 TRBV13 CASSSEEQDGLEQYF TGTGCCAGCAGCTCGGAGGAACAGGACGGCCTCGAGCAGTACTTC
- few TRBJ1-2 TRBV12-3/TRBV12-4 CASSRDGAYGYTF TGTGCCAGCAGTCGTGACGGCGCCTATGGCTACACCTTC
- - TRBJ2-5 TRBV5-1 CASKLQETQYF TGCGCCAGCAAACTCCAAGAGACCCAGTACTTC
- few TRBJ2-7 TRBV6-2/TRBV6-3 CASSYFLETGTYEQYF TGTGCCAGCAGTTACTTTCTGGAGACAGGCACCTACGAGCAGTACTTC
TRBD1 - TRBJ1-4 TRBV27 CASSLSTGGYEKLFF TGTGCCAGCAGTTTATCGACAGGGGGCTATGAAAAACTGTTTTTT
- - TRBJ2-4 TRBV6-5 CASSYSGRIQYF TGTGCCAGCAGTTACTCGGGGCGCATTCAGTACTTC
TRBD2 few TRBJ2-1 TRBV7-9 CASSSPGSGGLNEQFF TGTGCCAGCAGCTCCCCGGGTAGCGGGGGCCTCAATGAGCAGTTCTTC
- - TRBJ2-3 TRBV24-1 CATSDLTKEDTQYF TGTGCCACCAGTGATTTGACCAAAGAAGATACGCAGTATTTT
- few TRBJ1-1 TRBV18 CASSQDVGAEAFF TGTGCCAGCTCACAAGACGTCGGCGCTGAAGCTTTCTTT
- few TRBJ1-1 TRBV7-2 CASSLWGNTEAFF TGTGCCAGCAGCTTATGGGGAAACACTGAAGCTTTCTTT
- - TRBJ1-1 TRBV4-1 CASSQDDRQNTEAFF TGCGCCAGCAGCCAAGACGACAGGCAGAACACTGAAGCTTTCTTT
TRBD1 few TRBJ1-4 TRBV12-3/TRBV12-4 CASSLATGTGEKLFF TGTGCCAGCAGTTTAGCGACAGGGACAGGTGAAAAACTGTTTTTT
- - TRBJ2-1 TRBV11-1 CASSSAGAEQFF TGTGCCAGCAGCTCGGCCGGAGCGGAGCAGTTCTTC
TRBD2 once TRBJ2-3 TRBV4-1 CASSQVGGGRDTQYF TGCGCCAGCAGCCAAGTCGGCGGGGGTCGGGATACGCAGTATTTT
- - TRBJ1-2 TRBV7-9 CASSLGYDIYGYTF TGTGCCAGCAGCTTAGGCTACGATATCTATGGCTACACCTTC
TRBD2 - TRBJ2-3 TRBV7-2 CAGRLTSGYTDTQYF TGTGCCGGCAGACTGACTAGCGGGTACACAGATACGCAGTATTTT
- - TRBJ2-7 TRBV6-5 CASSYPSGGGGATYEQYF TGTGCCAGCAGTTACCCATCAGGAGGAGGGGGGGCGACCTACGAGCAGTACTTC
TRBD2 - TRBJ2-7 TRBV10-3 CSISDRTSYEQYF TGTTCCATCAGTGACCGGACTAGTTACGAGCAGTACTTC
TRBD2 few TRBJ2-7 TRBV14 CASSPYSGTIYEQYF TGTGCCAGCAGCCCATACTCCGGGACTATCTACGAGCAGTACTTC
- - TRBJ2-7 TRBV7-9 CASSKKTGIDYEQYF TGTGCCAGCAGCAAAAAGACAGGAATCGACTACGAGCAGTACTTC
- many TRBJ2-6 TRBV13 CASSLVGAGANVLTF TGTGCCAGCAGCTTAGTTGGCGCTGGGGCCAACGTCCTGACTTTC
TRBD1 - TRBJ2-2 TRBV6-5 CASTAGTDITGELFF TGTGCCAGCACCGCCGGGACAGACATCACCGGGGAGCTGTTTTTT
TRBD1 - TRBJ2-3 TRBV6-2/TRBV6-3 CATRTGRLTDTQYF TGTGCCACCAGGACAGGCCGACTCACAGATACGCAGTATTTT
- - TRBJ2-5 TRBV12-3/TRBV12-4 CASIRGPGETQYF TGTGCCAGCATCAGGGGACCCGGAGAGACCCAGTACTTC
TRBD1 few TRBJ2-1 TRBV7-2 CASSWGRGGQGVEQFF TGTGCCAGCAGCTGGGGCCGTGGCGGACAGGGAGTTGAGCAGTTCTTC